One and the same sample provided the 6 T cell receptor beta chains below, sequenced in a study of cytomegalovirus exposure and HLA in healthy donors. The study ran its PCR with 60 Vbeta and 13 Jbeta primers. Produced via immunoSEQ multiplex PCR; TCRdb's table is partial and in-frame only. Among about 200,000 clones listed, almost 80% were seen once. The material sequenced was PBMCs. These receptors were obtained from a male donor in good health and CMV-seronegative.

The V call is TRBV7-2, the J call TRBJ1-1; 7 bases line up with TRBD1. This CDR3 is built from 13 residues. Germline CDR1 and CDR2: SGHTA and FQGNSA. Unmatched junction bases numbered 4, after V lost 4 bases and J lost 5 bases. The CDR3 DNA is TGTGCCAGCAGCTATCAGGGGGGTACTGAAGCTTTCTTT. Translated, it gives CASSYQGGTEAFF.

The chain employs TRBV11-2 and TRBJ2-7; TRBD1 matches 7 bases. CDR1 is SGHAT and CDR2 is FQNNGV in the germline V gene. The J segment lost 3 bases and the V segment lost 1 base, leaving 0 bases of the junction unmatched. The CDR3 covers 13 residues. CDR3 sequence reads: CASSLGDSYEQYF. CDR3 coding DNA: TGTGCCAGCAGCTTAGGGGACAGCTACGAGCAGTACTTC.

The V and J genes are TRBV6-1 and TRBJ2-5; 8 bases agree with TRBD1. The CDR3 sequence is 15 residues long. CDR1 and CDR2 from the germline V gene are MNHNS and SASEGT. The J segment lost 9 bases and the V segment lost 11 bases, leaving 20 bases of the junction unmatched. The CDR3 region has the DNA TGTGCCGGAAGAATCTGGGGGGACAGGCCGGACGCCCAGTACTTC. Translation: CAGRIWGDRPDAQYF.

The rearrangement joins TRBV6-1 to TRBJ1-3; D unresolved. CDR1 and CDR2 from the germline V gene are MNHNS and SASEGT. V was trimmed by 4 bases and J by 0 bases, leaving 7 bases between them. The CDR3 length is 14 residues. The CDR3 is CASSGDFSGNTIYF. CDR3 coding DNA: TGTGCCAGCAGTGGAGACTTCTCTGGAAACACCATATATTTT.

This chain uses TRBV9 with TRBJ1-2; 8 bases map to TRBD1. With V trimmed by 0 bases and J by 8 bases, 12 bases remained unmatched. This CDR3 has 16 amino acids. In germline, CDR1 is SGDLS, CDR2 YYNGEE. CDR3 protein: CASSVDPVRGRWGYTF. CDR3 DNA: TGTGCCAGCAGCGTAGATCCGGTCAGGGGGCGCTGGGGCTACACCTTC.

With respect to this clone: A read error may produce the germline difference seen at one junction end. The CDR3 DNA reads as TGTTCCAGCAGCGGGGGGGACAGGGACCCTCCCTACGAGCAGTACTTC. Translating gives CSSSGGDRDPPYEQYF. The rearrangement links TRBV7-9 to TRBJ2-7; TRBD2 might be the D (10 bases). The CDR3 is made up of 16 amino acids. Germline CDR1 SEHNR, CDR2 FQNEAQ (reference sequence).